These 20 T cell receptor beta chains originate from one sample sequenced in a study of blood T cells in healthy people across ages. Combining a sample-barcoded 5' primer with a J-beta primer mix, a second PCR ran for about 6 to 11 cycles. TCRdb recomputed calls from the 5' RACE reads with MiXCR, one row per CDR3 protein. Of fewer than 750,000 distinct CDR3 sequences in the sample, 40% to 55% were seen once. The material sequenced was blood. Receptors originate from a man older than 75 in good health.

This clonotype has only a few counts. The chain uses TRBV24-1 and TRBJ2-1, with D maybe TRBD1 (6 bases). The germline V gene encodes CDR1 KGHDR and CDR2 SFDVKD. V dropped 2 bases and J dropped 10 bases, with 11 bases sitting between them. This CDR3 has 13 amino acids. For the CDR3, the DNA is TGTGCCACCAGTGATTCGGCACAGGGCGAGCAGTTCTTC. This encodes CATSDSAQGEQFF.

The chain has TRBV28 and TRBJ2-5, with 7 bases that match TRBD1. Near its end, the DNA agrees better with TRBJ2-7, so the J call may be wrong. Germline CDR1 and CDR2: MDHEN and SYDVKM. There are 14 residues in the CDR3. The chain's CDR3 is CASRGQLKVYEQYF. The CDR3 DNA follows: TGTGCCAGCAGGGGACAGCTTAAGGTGTACGAGCAGTACTTC.

This clonotype was recorded only once. The rearrangement joins TRBV2 to TRBJ2-1, with a weak D call TRBD1 (6 bases). The CDR3 runs 14 residues. The germline V gene encodes CDR1 SNHLY and CDR2 FYNNEI. Trimming pared 5 bases from V and 5 bases from J, leaving 13 bases between. The CDR3 DNA sequence: TGTGCCAGCAGTAACCGGGACAATGACAATGAGCAGTTCTTC. This gives the protein CASSNRDNDNEQFF.

This sequence joins TRBV7-9 and TRBJ1-4; 8 bases line up with TRBD1. V dropped 5 bases and J dropped 7; count of bases not matched to a gene: 6. The V gene's germline CDR1 is SEHNR and CDR2 FQNEAQ (reference sequence). CDR3 length: 14 amino acids. CDR3 sequence reads: CASSADRASEKLFF. CDR3 nucleotide sequence: TGTGCCAGCAGCGCGGACAGGGCAAGTGAAAAACTGTTTTTT.

This clonotype was seen a few times. The chain employs TRBV20-1 and TRBJ2-4; 10 positions agree with TRBD1. Trimming removed 4 bases from V and 3 bases from J; junction bases left unmatched: 3. There are 14 residues in the CDR3. Germline CDR1 and CDR2: DFQATT and SNEGSKA (reference sequence). CDR3 sequence reads: CSATRDRGKNIQYF. CDR3 DNA: TGCAGTGCTACCCGGGACAGGGGCAAAAACATTCAGTACTTC.

This clonotype was found a few times. The chain joins TRBV28 to TRBJ2-7; 11 nucleotides match TRBD2. The CDR3 has 15 residues. Looked up from germline, CDR1 is MDHEN and CDR2 is SYDVKM. Unmatched junction bases numbered 10, after V lost 7 bases and J lost 5 bases. Here the CDR3 reads CASIFTSGSKNEQYF. The CDR3 DNA follows: TGTGCCAGCATCTTTACTAGCGGGAGTAAAAACGAGCAGTACTTC.

The V gene is TRBV7-9, the J gene TRBJ2-7, with no clear D. V shed 0 bases and J shed 3 bases, with 9 bases lying between them. CDR1 and CDR2 from the germline V gene are SEHNR and FQNEAQ (reference sequence). The CDR3 runs to 14 residues. The CDR3 sequence: CASSLASSIYEQYF. The CDR3 DNA sequence: TGTGCCAGCAGCTTAGCGAGCAGTATCTACGAGCAGTACTTC.

The chain carries TRBV7-9 and TRBJ2-2; TRBD2 might be the D (6 bases). The CDR3 is 15 residues long. Per the germline V gene, CDR1 is SEHNR and CDR2 is FQNEAQ (reference sequence). Trimming pared 3 bases from V and 2 bases from J, leaving 10 bases between. This chain's CDR3 is CASSFWTTNTGELFF. CDR3 nucleotide sequence: TGTGCCAGCAGCTTTTGGACTACTAACACCGGGGAGCTGTTTTTT. The entire variable domain, with the rest obtained from reference TRBV7-9 and TRBJ2-2, is as follows: DTGVSQNPRHKITKRGQNVTFRCDPISEHNRLYWYRQTLGQGPEFLTYFQNEAQLEKSRLLSDRFSAERPKGSFSTLEIQRTEQGDSAMYLCASSFWTTNTGELFFGEGSRLTVL.

The chain combines TRBV6-2 or TRBV6-3 with TRBJ2-7; D possibly corresponds to TRBD2 (6 bases). This CDR3 region has 13 residues. V was trimmed by 6 bases and J by 5 bases, leaving 14 bases between them. The germline V gene encodes CDR1 MNHEY and CDR2 SVGEGT. CDR3 coding DNA: TGTGCCAGCAGGACGGGACTGCTAGACGAGCAGTACTTC. This sequence encodes CASRTGLLDEQYF.

The chain has TRBV7-8 and TRBJ2-2; 8 nucleotides match TRBD1. V lost 5 bases and J lost 1; bases outside the gene matches: 9. The CDR3 totals 17 residues. Germline CDR1 and CDR2: SGHVS and FQNEAQ. The DNA of the CDR3 is TGTGCCAGCAGCGTACAACCCGGGACAGGGAACACCGGGGAGCTGTTTTTT. It is translated as CASSVQPGTGNTGELFF.

The chain links TRBV7-2 to TRBJ2-3, with D perhaps given as TRBD1 or TRBD2 (5 bases each). From germline, CDR1 is SGHTA and CDR2 FQGNSA. The V end was cut by 9 bases, the J end by 2 bases, with 12 bases between. The length of the CDR3 is 13 residues. CDR3 coding DNA: TGTGCCAGTGCCCGGGACCCCACAGATACGCAGTATTTT. It translates to CASARDPTDTQYF. Supplemented by reference TRBV7-2 and TRBJ2-3, the full variable domain reads GAGVSQSPSNKVTEKGKDVELRCDPISGHTALYWYRQSLGQGLEFLIYFQGNSAPDKSGLPSDRFSAERTGGSVSTLTIQRTQQEDSAVYLCASARDPTDTQYFGPGTRLTVL.

The chain joins TRBV7-2 to TRBJ2-3; perhaps TRBD1 as D (5 bases). Germline V gene lookup returns CDR1 SGHTA and CDR2 FQGNSA. The CDR3 length is 16 residues. The V end was cut by 1 base, the J end by 8 bases, with 19 bases between. The CDR3 is CASSLDVGQGFGTQYF. In DNA, the CDR3 is TGTGCCAGCAGCTTAGATGTTGGGCAGGGATTTGGTACGCAGTATTTT. The full variable domain, rest sourced from reference TRBV7-2 and TRBJ2-3, is GAGVSQSPSNKVTEKGKDVELRCDPISGHTALYWYRQSLGQGLEFLIYFQGNSAPDKSGLPSDRFSAERTGGSVSTLTIQRTQQEDSAVYLCASSLDVGQGFGTQYFGPGTRLTVL.

This clonotype was counted only a few times. The chain recombines TRBV20-1 with TRBJ1-2; 8 bases match TRBD1. This CDR3 comprises 15 residues. V lost 1 base, J lost 6 bases, and 10 bases stayed unmatched. Germline CDR1 and CDR2: DFQATT and SNEGSKA (reference sequence). The CDR3 spells CSARGLGRGQDGYTF. CDR3 nucleotide sequence: TGCAGTGCTAGAGGGTTGGGCAGGGGGCAGGATGGCTACACCTTC.

The chain recombines TRBV4-3 with TRBJ2-1, with TRBD1 identical over 9 bases. CDR3 length: 17 amino acids. Germline V gene data show CDR1 as LGHNA and CDR2 as YSLEER. The V and J ends lost 3 bases and 2 bases, in that order; junction bases with no gene match: 8. CDR3 loop: CASSQDYGTGTYNEQFF. The DNA for the CDR3 is TGCGCCAGCAGCCAGGACTACGGGACAGGGACCTACAATGAGCAGTTCTTC.

This clonotype was found many times. The J gene is TRBJ2-6, the V gene TRBV6-6; no definite D call. Trimming shortened V by 7 bases and J by 4 bases, and 11 bases separated the two germline ends. The germline gives CDR1 MNHNY, CDR2 SVGAGI (reference sequence). The CDR3 is 14 residues long. The DNA for the CDR3 is TGTGCCAGCATCGACTCCCTGGGGGCCAACGTCCTGACTTTC. This codes for CASIDSLGANVLTF.

J is TRBJ2-7 and V is TRBV7-2, with 7 nucleotides matching TRBD1. Trimming took 3 bases from V and 5 from J; bases not matched to a gene: 4. CDR1 SGHTA and CDR2 FQGNSA come from the germline V gene. The CDR3 is 13 amino acids. The CDR3 protein is CASSFRTGDEQYF. The CDR3 DNA follows: TGTGCCAGCAGCTTCCGGACAGGCGACGAGCAGTACTTC.

The genes are TRBV13 and TRBJ2-3; 8 bases agree with TRBD2. The V segment lost 2 bases and the J segment 4 bases; nucleotides outside the gene matches: 5. CDR3 size: 15 residues. The germline gives CDR1 PRHDT, CDR2 FYEKMQ (reference sequence). The CDR3 protein is CASSLISGSPDTQYF. The CDR3 nucleotides are TGTGCCAGCAGCTTAATAAGCGGGAGTCCAGATACGCAGTATTTT.

The genes are TRBV18 and TRBJ2-4, with 8 bases identical to TRBD2. CDR3 length: 15 amino acids. With 6 bases clipped from V and 6 bases from J, the junction kept 10 bases outside the gene matches. CDR1 and CDR2 (germline): KGHSH, LQKENI. CDR3 in DNA: TGTGCCAGCTCTCCCAGGCGGGAGGCGGGAAACATTCAGTACTTC. Encoded protein: CASSPRREAGNIQYF.

This chain connects TRBV6-5 to TRBJ2-3, with D unresolved. The CDR3 runs 14 residues. Between the trimmed V and J ends, which lost 5 bases and 0 bases, there was a span of 9 bases. The germline V gene has CDR1 MNHEY and CDR2 SVGAGI. CDR3 nucleotides: TGTGCCAGCAGTCGTCAGGAGAGCACAGATACGCAGTATTTT. This gives the protein CASSRQESTDTQYF.

A few counts support this clonotype. The V call is TRBV29-1, the J call TRBJ2-3; possibly TRBD2 for D (6 bases). V was shortened by 3 bases and J by 2 bases, with 15 bases between the two germline ends. This CDR3 is built from 15 residues. The germline CDR1 and CDR2 sequences are SQVTM and ANQGSEA. The CDR3 DNA is TGCAGCGTTGATCGACTAGTTCCTCCCACAGATACGCAGTATTTT. Translating gives CSVDRLVPPTDTQYF.